This T cell receptor beta chain was profiled in a study of T-cell reconstitution after alpha-beta-depleted transplantation in children. Trimming removed 5 bases at V and 0 bases at J, with 17 bases between. CDR1 and CDR2 (germline): ENHRY, SYGVKD. The length of the CDR3 is 16 residues. Unique molecular identifiers were used to barcode this TCRbeta library. One entry per CDR3 protein, called by TCRdb with MiXCR from the PCR reads. The sample holds about 490,000 distinct CDR3 sequences, 10% seen once. This clonotype appeared many times. The sequences come from PBMCs, collected before TCRalphabeta/CD19-depleted stem cell transplant. This TCR derives from a child aged 2 to 9 with inherited bone marrow failure, due to receive a stem cell transplant. The J gene is TRBJ2-7, the V gene TRBV10-3; D not resolved. The CDR3 sequence is CAISSPPQFGSYEQYF. In DNA, the CDR3 is TGTGCCATCAGTTCCCCTCCCCAATTTGGCTCCTACGAGCAGTACTTC.